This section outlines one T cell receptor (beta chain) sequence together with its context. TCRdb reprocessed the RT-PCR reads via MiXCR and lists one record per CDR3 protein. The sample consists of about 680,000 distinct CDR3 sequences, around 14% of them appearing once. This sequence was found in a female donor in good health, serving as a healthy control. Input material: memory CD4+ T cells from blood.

The CDR3 DNA follows: TGCGCCAGCAGCCAAGATAGTTACACTGAAGCTTTCTTT. Its protein is CASSQDSYTEAFF. This sequence joins TRBV4-3 and TRBJ1-1, with unresolved D. From germline, CDR1 is LGHNA and CDR2 YSLEER. With 0 bases removed from V and 3 bases from J, the gap between germline ends came to 5 bases. CDR3 size: 13 residues.